This TCR beta chain was recorded in a study of cytomegalovirus exposure and HLA in healthy donors. Trimming pared 4 bases from V and 1 base from J, leaving 7 bases between. Germline CDR1 and CDR2: GTSNPN and SVGIG (reference sequence). This CDR3 is built from 12 residues. The sample holds one count of this clone. The PCR made use of 60 Vbeta and 13 Jbeta primers. Produced via immunoSEQ multiplex PCR; TCRdb's table is partial and in-frame only. The data hold tens of thousands of clones, with around 70% observed a single time. V is TRBV30 and J is TRBJ1-1, with unresolved D. The TCR sequence derives from a woman aged 50 to 60 in good health and CMV-seronegative. The sequenced material came from PBMCs. Written as DNA, the CDR3 is TGTGCCTGGACCCGGGGGAACACTGAAGCTTTCTTT. This translates into CAWTRGNTEAFF.